The 13 T cell receptor beta chains listed next were all sequenced from one sample in a study of post-analysis software for immune sequencing data. Points from the study as a whole: The study found TRBV5-6, TRBV5-1 and TRBV20-1 among several TRBV segments more frequent in patients than controls.

The authors incorporated unique molecular identifiers into the TCR beta cDNA libraries. TCRdb passed the PCR reads through MiXCR, listing each CDR3 protein once. The sample shows 250,000 to 300,000 distinct CDR3 sequences, 36% of them seen only once. No antigen is known for these receptors. Sequenced input: blood. Source of these receptors: a girl aged 5 to 17 with multiple sclerosis.

This clonotype was found a few times. The chain uses TRBV28 and TRBJ2-1; D assignment may be TRBD1 or TRBD2 (6 bases each). TRBJ2-7 explains the end of the DNA better; the J call may be wrong. This CDR3 contains 14 residues. Germline values: CDR1 MDHEN, CDR2 SYDVKM. The CDR3 region is CASRGGSSYSEQYF. The CDR3 nucleotides read TGTGCCAGCAGAGGGGGGAGCTCCTACAGTGAGCAGTACTTC.

In the case of this clonotype: The germline gene is not matched at one end of the junction; a read error may be the cause. This rearrangement joins TRBV18 to TRBJ1-2; D may be TRBD1 (5 bases). The CDR3 spans 14 residues. Germline CDR1 reads KGHSH; CDR2 reads LQKENI. The CDR3 DNA is TGTACCAGCTCACCGGGGCTAGATAACTATGGCTACACCTTC. It codes for CTSSPGLDNYGYTF.

This clonotype has a count of ten or more. This chain links TRBV18 with TRBJ1-2; D remains unclear. This CDR3 has 14 residues. Trimming took 2 bases from V and 2 from J, leaving 9 bases between them. Germline V gene data show CDR1 as KGHSH and CDR2 as LQKENI. DNA of the CDR3: TGTGCCAGCTCACCAAGGGATGGAAACTATGGCTACACCTTC. It is translated as CASSPRDGNYGYTF.

The rearrangement uses TRBV10-2 and TRBJ2-1; D is unclear. The CDR3 length is 11 residues. Germline V CDR1 and CDR2: WSHSY, SAAADI. Deletions cut 1 base from V and 7 bases from J, with 2 bases between. The CDR3 loop reads CASSEFNEQFF. The CDR3 nucleotides read TGCGCCAGCAGTGAGTTTAATGAGCAGTTCTTC.

This clonotype was found many times. Relative to the germline gene, one junction end is altered; a read error may explain this. This sequence joins TRBV7-9 and TRBJ2-1; no clear D. This CDR3 has 12 amino acids. In germline, CDR1 is SEHNR, CDR2 FQNEAQ (reference sequence). The CDR3 DNA follows: TGTGCCAGCAGCTTAGCATTAAATGGGCAGTTCTTC. Its protein is CASSLALNGQFF.

This clonotype was counted a few times. The rearrangement links TRBV3-1 to TRBJ2-1; 11 nucleotides match TRBD2. The CDR3 contains 15 residues. The V gene end was trimmed by 4 bases and the J gene end by 6 bases; junction bases not matched to a gene: 5. Germline lookup yields CDR1 LGHDT and CDR2 YNNKEL (reference sequence). The CDR3, as DNA: TGTGCCAGCAGCCCTAGCGGGAGGTCTGCCAATGAGCAGTTCTTC. It codes for CASSPSGRSANEQFF.

A note on this clonotype: A read error may produce the germline difference seen at one junction end. This chain uses TRBV29-1 with TRBJ2-7; 9 bases fit TRBD1. Germline values: CDR1 SQVTM, CDR2 ANQGSEA. This CDR3 is 15 amino acids long. The CDR3 loop reads CSVARPGTGSSEQYF. Written as DNA, the CDR3 is TGCAGCGTTGCCCGCCCCGGGACAGGGTCCTCCGAGCAGTACTTC.

This clonotype showed up just a few times. V gene TRBV4-1 combines with J gene TRBJ1-5, with 9 nucleotides matching TRBD1. CDR1 and CDR2 (germline): MGHRA, YSYEKL. The CDR3 consists of 14 residues. With V trimmed by 3 bases and J by 7 bases, 4 bases remained unmatched. The CDR3 sequence is CASSHPQGAQPQHF. DNA of the CDR3: TGCGCCAGCAGCCACCCACAGGGGGCACAGCCCCAGCATTTT.

This clonotype came up many times. The chain joins TRBV7-9 to TRBJ1-4; D gene unclear. This CDR3 spans 15 amino acids. V lost 1 base and J lost 5, with 11 bases in between. Germline CDR1 reads SEHNR; CDR2 reads FQNEAQ (reference sequence). The CDR3 sequence: CASSLDSVNNEKLFF. The CDR3 DNA reads as TGTGCCAGCAGCTTAGATTCCGTAAACAATGAAAAACTGTTTTTT.

This clonotype was detected ten times or more. The J gene is TRBJ2-3, the V gene TRBV29-1; possibly TRBD2 for D (6 bases). V was cut by 3 bases and J by 1 base, with 8 bases left in between. CDR3 size: 13 residues. The germline V gene encodes CDR1 SQVTM and CDR2 ANQGSEA. The CDR3 loop is CSVEASGTDTQYF. In nucleotides, the CDR3 is TGCAGCGTTGAGGCTAGCGGCACAGATACGCAGTATTTT.

The chain is built from TRBV14 and TRBJ1-1; D remains unclear. CDR1 and CDR2 (germline): SGHDN, FVKESK. The CDR3 consists of 13 residues. Deletions cut 5 bases from V and 5 bases from J, with 12 bases between. In nucleotides, the CDR3 is TGTGCCAGCAGCTCTAACCCGCGGACTGAAGCTTTCTTT. Translating gives CASSSNPRTEAFF. Drawing the rest from reference TRBV14 and TRBJ1-1, the complete variable domain is EAGVTQFPSHSVIEKGQTVTLRCDPISGHDNLYWYRRVMGKEIKFLLHFVKESKQDESGMPNNRFLAERTGGTYSTLKVQPAELEDSGVYFCASSSNPRTEAFFGQGTRLTVV.

There are a few counts of this clonotype. The J gene is TRBJ2-5, the V gene TRBV25-1; 7 bases map to TRBD2. V dropped 3 bases and J dropped 4; count of bases not matched to a gene: 8. Germline loops: CDR1 MGHDK, CDR2 SYGVNS. CDR3 length: 15 residues. The CDR3 reads CASSDPMASGETQYF. The CDR3 DNA sequence: TGTGCCAGCAGTGACCCCATGGCTAGCGGAGAGACCCAGTACTTC.

This clonotype was seen just once. The chain joins TRBV6-5 to TRBJ2-5; unclear D gene. Matching the DNA end better, TRBJ2-4 makes the J call doubtful. The V gene's germline CDR1 is MNHEY and CDR2 SVGAGI. The CDR3 has 15 residues. This CDR3 is CASSYRSLVTNIQYF. The CDR3 bases are TGTGCCAGCAGTTACAGAAGCCTAGTGACTAACATTCAGTACTTC.